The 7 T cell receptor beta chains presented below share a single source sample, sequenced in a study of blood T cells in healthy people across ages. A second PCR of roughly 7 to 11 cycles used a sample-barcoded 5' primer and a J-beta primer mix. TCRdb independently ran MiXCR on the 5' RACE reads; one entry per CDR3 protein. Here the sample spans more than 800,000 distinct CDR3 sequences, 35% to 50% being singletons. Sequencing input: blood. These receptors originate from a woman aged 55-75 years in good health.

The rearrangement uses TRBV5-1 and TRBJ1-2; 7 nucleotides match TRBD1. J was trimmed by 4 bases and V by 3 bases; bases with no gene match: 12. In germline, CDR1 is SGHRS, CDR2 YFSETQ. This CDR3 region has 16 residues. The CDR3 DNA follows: TGCGCCAGCAGCTGGGACAGAAACCCTCGACGCTATGGCTACACCTTC. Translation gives CASSWDRNPRRYGYTF.

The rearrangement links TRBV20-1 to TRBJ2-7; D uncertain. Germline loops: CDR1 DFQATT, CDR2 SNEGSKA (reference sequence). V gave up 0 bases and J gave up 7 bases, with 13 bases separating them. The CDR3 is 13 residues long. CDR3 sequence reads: CSARDWSRGEQYF. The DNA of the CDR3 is TGCAGTGCTAGAGATTGGAGCCGTGGTGAGCAGTACTTC.

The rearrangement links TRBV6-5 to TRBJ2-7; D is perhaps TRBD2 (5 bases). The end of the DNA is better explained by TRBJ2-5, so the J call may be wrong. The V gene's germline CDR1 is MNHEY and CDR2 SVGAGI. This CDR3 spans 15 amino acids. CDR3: CASSYSAGVQETQYF. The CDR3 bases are TGTGCCAGCAGTTACTCCGCCGGGGTCCAAGAGACCCAGTACTTC.

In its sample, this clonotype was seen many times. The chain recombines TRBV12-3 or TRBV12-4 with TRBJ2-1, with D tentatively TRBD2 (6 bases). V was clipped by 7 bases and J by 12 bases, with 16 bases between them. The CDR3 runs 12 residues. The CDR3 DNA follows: TGTGCCAGCAACCCCCCAGGAGCGGGGCAGTTCTTC. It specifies CASNPPGAGQFF.

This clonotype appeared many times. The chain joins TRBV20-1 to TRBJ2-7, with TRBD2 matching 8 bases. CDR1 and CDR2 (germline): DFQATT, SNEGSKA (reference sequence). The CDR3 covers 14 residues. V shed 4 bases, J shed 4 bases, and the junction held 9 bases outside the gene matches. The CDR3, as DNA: TGCAGTGCTATCCCGGGGGGGGAGAGGTACGAGCAGTACTTC. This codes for CSAIPGGERYEQYF.

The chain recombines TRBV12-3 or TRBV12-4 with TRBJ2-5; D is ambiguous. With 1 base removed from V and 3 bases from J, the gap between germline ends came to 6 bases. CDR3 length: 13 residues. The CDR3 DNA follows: TGTGCCAGCAGTTTAGGCCACAAAGAGACCCAGTACTTC. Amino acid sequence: CASSLGHKETQYF.

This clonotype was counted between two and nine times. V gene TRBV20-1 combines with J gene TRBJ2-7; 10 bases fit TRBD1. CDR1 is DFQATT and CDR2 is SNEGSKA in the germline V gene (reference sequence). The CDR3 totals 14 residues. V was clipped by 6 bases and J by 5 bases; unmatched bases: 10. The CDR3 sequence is CSATGQGMIHEQYF. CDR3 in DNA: TGCAGTGCAACGGGACAGGGGATGATCCACGAGCAGTACTTC.